These 27 T cell receptor beta chains were sequenced from one sample in a study of blood T cell repertoires in COVID-19. The table came from immunoSEQ multiplex PCR; TCRdb's copy has only in-frame clones and leaves some out. This table holds roughly 250,000 clones, 65% to 90% found once. Input material: peripheral blood. The receptors stem from a woman between 55 and 75 years old with active or convalescent COVID-19.

The gene calls are TRBV9 and TRBJ2-5, with D possibly matching TRBD2 (6 bases). Germline V gene lookup returns CDR1 SGDLS and CDR2 YYNGEE. The V end lost 0 bases, the J end lost 4 bases, and 16 bases lay between the germline ends. The CDR3 runs to 16 residues. CDR3 sequence: CASSVEAGGGLETQYF. In DNA form, the CDR3 reads TGTGCCAGCAGCGTAGAGGCGGGTGGAGGGCTAGAGACCCAGTACTTC. Filled out from reference TRBV9 and TRBJ2-5, the complete variable domain reads DSGVTQTPKHLITATGQRVTLRCSPRSGDLSVYWYQQSLDQGLQFLIQYYNGEERAKGNILERFSAQQFPDLHSELNLSSLELGDSALYFCASSVEAGGGLETQYFGPGTRLLVL.

J is TRBJ1-2 and V is TRBV11-2; 8 nucleotides match TRBD1. Per germline, CDR1 SGHAT and CDR2 FQNNGV. Trimming removed 0 bases from V and 2 bases from J; junction bases left unmatched: 2. This CDR3 region has 15 residues. The CDR3 protein is CASSLEPGGNYGYTF. DNA of the CDR3: TGTGCCAGCAGCTTAGAGCCAGGGGGCAACTATGGCTACACCTTC.

The chain carries TRBV12-5 and TRBJ1-2; D gene unclear. Germline-derived CDR1 and CDR2 are LGHNT and FRNRAP. The CDR3 contains 15 residues. Trimming removed 6 bases at V and 5 bases at J, with 19 bases between. This chain's CDR3 is CASGPKLRTPYGYTF. Written as DNA, the CDR3 is TGTGCTAGTGGCCCCAAACTCCGGACTCCGTATGGCTACACCTTC.

This chain joins TRBV19 and TRBJ1-5; D is unresolved. Trimming removed 7 bases at V and 7 bases at J, with 11 bases between. This CDR3 contains 12 residues. Germline V gene sequence: CDR1 LNHDA, CDR2 SQIVND (reference sequence). The CDR3 here is CASNGREQPQHF. For the CDR3, the DNA is TGTGCCAGTAACGGGCGGGAACAGCCCCAGCATTTT.

The rearrangement joins TRBV5-6 to TRBJ1-2; D perhaps matches TRBD1 (6 bases). The CDR3 extends over 13 amino acids. Germline values: CDR1 SGHDT, CDR2 YYEEEE. V was clipped by 4 bases and J by 3 bases, with 10 bases between them. The CDR3 here is CASSAQGHYGYTF. CDR3 coding DNA: TGTGCCAGCAGCGCACAGGGTCACTATGGCTACACCTTC. The full variable domain, rest sourced from reference TRBV5-6 and TRBJ1-2, is DAGVTQSPTHLIKTRGQQVTLRCSPKSGHDTVSWYQQALGQGPQFIFQYYEEEERQRGNFPDRFSGHQFPNYSSELNVNALLLGDSALYLCASSAQGHYGYTFGSGTRLTVV.

This clone was seen a single time. The chain couples TRBV19 to TRBJ1-5, with TRBD1 identical over 7 bases. The CDR3 contains 14 residues. V shed 5 bases and J 2 bases; nucleotides not matched to a gene: 3. CDR1 LNHDA and CDR2 SQIVND come from the germline V gene (reference sequence). The CDR3: CASSVGTGNQPQHF. The CDR3 region has the DNA TGTGCCAGTAGTGTTGGGACAGGCAATCAGCCCCAGCATTTT.

CDR3: CASSQDESYPLTQYF. Here the CDR3 DNA reads TGTGCCAGCAGCCAAGATGAGTCCTACCCACTGACCCAGTACTTC. The J gene is TRBJ2-5, the V gene TRBV3-1 (or the pseudogene TRBV3-2); no clear D gene. V was trimmed by 0 bases and J by 7 bases, leaving 15 bases between them. The germline V gene has CDR1 LGHDT and CDR2 YNNKEL (reference sequence). This CDR3 contains 15 residues.

The rearrangement joins TRBV29-1 to TRBJ1-1; no firm D call. This CDR3 is built from 13 residues. CDR1 is SQVTM and CDR2 is ANQGSEA in the germline V gene. The V and J ends lost 1 base and 0 bases respectively, with 6 bases between them. The CDR3 DNA is TGCAGCGTTGAAGTCCAGGTGAACACTGAAGCTTTCTTT. Protein: CSVEVQVNTEAFF.

This clone was counted between two and nine times. This sample includes further DNA sequences coding for the same CDR3. The V and J genes are TRBV5-4 and TRBJ1-2; 8 bases map to TRBD1. The germline gives CDR1 SGHNT, CDR2 YYREEE (reference sequence). V was clipped by 1 base and J by 4 bases; unmatched bases: 6. CDR3 length equals 15 residues. In DNA form, the CDR3 reads TGTGCCAGCAGCTTGATGGCAGGGGGCAGCTATGGCTACACCTTC. Its translation: CASSLMAGGSYGYTF.

This clone has only a few counts. The chain combines TRBV6-5 with TRBJ2-5; no clear D. The germline V and J ends were trimmed by 2 bases and 4 bases, with 11 bases remaining between them. Per the germline V gene, CDR1 is MNHEY and CDR2 is SVGAGI. The length of the CDR3 is 14 residues. The chain's CDR3 is CASSYRSNRETQYF. Written as DNA, the CDR3 is TGTGCCAGCAGTTACAGGAGCAATCGAGAGACCCAGTACTTC.

This chain links TRBV6-5 with TRBJ1-1, with D unclear. The CDR3 contains 11 residues. Trimming took 7 bases from V and 8 from J, leaving 11 bases between them. Germline CDR1 reads MNHEY; CDR2 reads SVGAGI. For the CDR3, the DNA is TGTGCCAGCACTTCGACAAGGGAAGCTTTCTTT. Protein: CASTSTREAFF.

The V gene is TRBV5-1, the J gene TRBJ1-4, with 8 bases fitting TRBD1. The length of the CDR3 is 15 residues. The germline gives CDR1 SGHRS, CDR2 YFSETQ. Losses at the gene ends were 1 base for V and 4 bases for J; bases not matched to a gene: 3. CDR3 in amino acids: CASSLSGGFNEKLFF. The CDR3 DNA reads TGCGCCAGCAGCTTGTCAGGGGGCTTTAATGAAAAACTGTTTTTT.

The chain carries TRBV14 and TRBJ1-2; possibly TRBD1 for D (5 bases). CDR1 is SGHDN, CDR2 FVKESK, per germline. V shed 1 base and J shed 9 bases, with 15 bases lying between them. The CDR3 has 14 amino acids. In nucleotides, the CDR3 is TGTGCCAGCAGCCAAGGACACAAAAGGGGAAGCTACACCTTC. Translation gives CASSQGHKRGSYTF. The full variable domain, in which reference TRBV14 and TRBJ1-2 provide the parts outside the CDR3, is EAGVTQFPSHSVIEKGQTVTLRCDPISGHDNLYWYRRVMGKEIKFLLHFVKESKQDESGMPNNRFLAERTGGTYSTLKVQPAELEDSGVYFCASSQGHKRGSYTFGSGTRLTVV.

On this clone: Other DNA sequences of this sample code for an identical CDR3. The chain links TRBV18 to TRBJ2-6; D remains ambiguous. The V end was cut by 3 bases, the J end by 4 bases, with 7 bases between. The CDR3 spans 14 residues. Germline-derived CDR1 and CDR2 are KGHSH and LQKENI. DNA for the CDR3: TGTGCCAGCTCACCTAGTCCGGGGGCCAACGTCCTGACTTTC. It encodes CASSPSPGANVLTF. Looking up the rest from reference TRBV18 and TRBJ2-6 gives the full variable domain: NAGVMQNPRHLVRRRGQEARLRCSPMKGHSHVYWYRQLPEEGLKFMVYLQKENIIDESGMPKERFSAEFPKEGPSILRIQQVVRGDSAAYFCASSPSPGANVLTFGAGSRLTVL.

V gene TRBV19 combines with J gene TRBJ2-7; D remains ambiguous. The CDR3 loop spans 13 amino acids. V lost 5 bases to trimming and J lost 1 base, with 9 bases between them. Per germline, CDR1 LNHDA and CDR2 SQIVND (reference sequence). The CDR3 reads CASSRDKSYEQYF. The CDR3 DNA is TGTGCCAGTAGTCGCGACAAATCCTACGAGCAGTACTTC.

This clone was seen only once. The genes are TRBV4-2 and TRBJ1-1; tentatively, D is TRBD1 (6 bases). This CDR3 is 15 amino acids long. Looked up from germline, CDR1 is LGHNA and CDR2 is YNFKEQ. Trimming cost V 1 base and J 3 bases, with 12 bases left between them. The CDR3 DNA sequence: TGTGCCAGCAGCCAAGCGGGACAAGGGGACACTGAAGCTTTCTTT. Its protein is CASSQAGQGDTEAFF.

This rearrangement joins TRBV5-4 to TRBJ2-5; TRBD2 might be the D (6 bases). Looked up from germline, CDR1 is SGHNT and CDR2 is YYREEE (reference sequence). CDR3 length: 12 amino acids. Trimming stripped 4 bases from V and 5 bases from J, with 9 bases between. This chain's CDR3 is CASSAGGETQYF. DNA for the CDR3: TGTGCCAGCAGCGCCGGAGGGGAGACCCAGTACTTC.

This clone appeared a few times. This chain connects TRBV27 to TRBJ1-5; D is possibly TRBD1 (6 bases). CDR1 and CDR2 from the germline V gene are MNHEY and SMNVEV (reference sequence). Trimming took 3 bases from V and 4 from J, leaving 7 bases between them. The CDR3 runs 13 residues. For the CDR3, the DNA is TGTGCCAGCAGTTTCGGGACAAATCAGCCCCAGCATTTT. It specifies CASSFGTNQPQHF.

J is TRBJ2-7 and V is TRBV6-5; D might be TRBD2 (6 bases). V lost 6 bases, J lost 7 bases, and 16 bases lay in between. Germline-derived CDR1 and CDR2 are MNHEY and SVGAGI. The length of the CDR3 is 13 residues. The CDR3 DNA is TGTGCCAGCAGGTCTATGGGGGGATCTGAGCAGTACTTC. The encoded protein is CASRSMGGSEQYF.

The rearrangement uses TRBV7-8 and TRBJ2-1; 7 nucleotides line up with TRBD2. Trimming removed 4 bases from V and 0 bases from J; junction bases left unmatched: 12. Per the germline V gene, CDR1 is SGHVS and CDR2 is FQNEAQ. The CDR3 length is 18 residues. CDR3 loop: CASSYPLTGGFSYNEQFF. The CDR3 region has the DNA TGTGCCAGCAGCTACCCCTTGACCGGGGGGTTCTCCTACAATGAGCAGTTCTTC.

This clone has a handful of counts. This chain links TRBV7-3 with TRBJ2-7; weak D call: TRBD1 (7 bases). Germline V gene lookup returns CDR1 SGHTA and CDR2 FQGTGA. V was shortened by 0 bases and J by 3 bases, with 12 bases between the two germline ends. CDR3 length: 15 residues. The CDR3 bases are TGTGCCAGCAGCTTAACGTCCCAGGGGGGCTACGAGCAGTACTTC. Protein sequence: CASSLTSQGGYEQYF.

The rearrangement joins TRBV19 to TRBJ1-2, with D maybe TRBD1 (5 bases). CDR3 size: 13 residues. V lost 8 bases and J 2 bases, leaving 12 bases between the germline ends. Germline assignment: CDR1 LNHDA and CDR2 SQIVND (reference sequence). The CDR3, as DNA: TGTGCCAGTCAAGCGGGGCAGAACTATGGCTACACCTTC. It is translated as CASQAGQNYGYTF. Full variable domain (rest looked up from reference TRBV19 and TRBJ1-2): DGGITQSPKYLFRKEGQNVTLSCEQNLNHDAMYWYRQDPGQGLRLIYYSQIVNDFQKGDIAEGYSVSREKKESFPLTVTSAQKNPTAFYLCASQAGQNYGYTFGSGTRLTVV.

This rearrangement joins TRBV12-3 or TRBV12-4 to TRBJ2-7, with 7 nucleotides matching TRBD1. V lost 6 bases to trimming and J lost 6 bases; unmatched junction nucleotides: 8. This CDR3 region has 13 residues. In DNA, the CDR3 is TGTGCCAGCAGCAGGTCCCGGGACAGCGAGCAGTACTTC. It codes for CASSRSRDSEQYF.

V and J are TRBV20-1 and TRBJ1-2, with D uncertain. From germline, CDR1 is DFQATT and CDR2 SNEGSKA (reference sequence). This CDR3 contains 11 residues. V lost 1 base and J lost 6, with 6 bases in between. The CDR3 bases are TGCAGTGCTAGAGGAGCTAATGGCTACACCTTC. Residues: CSARGANGYTF.

The CDR3 DNA is TGTGCCAGCAGCGGGGACAGGGCTCAGCCCCAGCATTTT. It is translated as CASSGDRAQPQHF. V usage is TRBV7-8 and J usage is TRBJ1-5, with 9 bases that match TRBD1. This CDR3 comprises 13 residues. The germline V gene encodes CDR1 SGHVS and CDR2 FQNEAQ. The V segment lost 5 bases and the J segment 6 bases; nucleotides outside the gene matches: 2.

CDR3 coding DNA: TGTGCCAGCTCACCACTCGGGACAGCCTATGGCTACACCTTC. It codes for CASSPLGTAYGYTF. V and J are TRBV18 and TRBJ1-2, with 7 positions matching TRBD1. V lost 1 base, J lost 4 bases, and 3 bases stayed unmatched. In germline, CDR1 is KGHSH, CDR2 LQKENI. The CDR3 is made up of 14 amino acids.

This clone was detected a few times. The chain couples TRBV18 to TRBJ1-3, with a weak D call TRBD1 (5 bases). The CDR3 has 15 amino acids. Trimming took 5 bases from V and 0 from J, leaving 11 bases between them. Germline CDR1 reads KGHSH; CDR2 reads LQKENI. CDR3 in DNA: TGTGCCAGCTCAAATCGACAGACCTCTGGAAACACCATATATTTT. Its protein product is CASSNRQTSGNTIYF.